This T cell receptor beta chain comes out of a study of PD-1 blockade in classical Hodgkin lymphoma. TCRdb's copy holds only in-frame clones and misses some; the assay was immunoSEQ multiplex PCR. This table holds roughly 97,000 clones, approximately 88% found once. Looked up from germline, CDR1 is SGHTA and CDR2 is FQGNSA. This CDR3 contains 18 residues. Losses at the gene ends were 1 base for V and 0 bases for J; bases not matched to a gene: 12. General study findings and limits: Complete responders entered with baseline diversity on par with newly diagnosed patients, the results showed. Nivolumab initiated under 1 year post-ASCT led to patient exclusion. When set against healthy donors, newly diagnosed patients were reported to show lower baseline TCR diversity.

Concerning this clone: The target antigen is unknown.

Each patient experienced a relapse that followed autologous stem cell transplantation, and brentuximab vedotin exposure varied. Best overall response was complete response, partial response or progressive disease in these relapsed/refractory classical Hodgkin lymphoma patients. This clonotype originated in a human donor with classical Hodgkin lymphoma. The V gene is TRBV7-2, the J gene TRBJ2-7; 7 bases map to TRBD1. The sample in question was peripheral blood mononuclear cells (PBMCs), obtained at baseline. Written as DNA, the CDR3 is TGTGCCAGCAGCTTAGGGCCTCCGGGACAGAGCTACTCCTACGAGCAGTACTTC. Amino acid sequence: CASSLGPPGQSYSYEQYF.